The clone carrying this TCR beta chain came up once. The sample is drawn from a study of blood T cell repertoires in COVID-19. In the study overall: T cells, B-cell-depleted T cells, or PBMCs supplied cDNA or gDNA.

Method: immunoSEQ multiplex PCR; TCRdb's copy keeps in-frame clones and lacks some. The table has 380,000 or so clones, around 90% seen once. The CDR3 length is 16 residues. The germline V gene encodes CDR1 LNHDA and CDR2 SQIVND (reference sequence). The ends lost 5 bases at V and 0 bases at J; junction bases unmatched: 9. The TCR was taken from a man aged 40-55 years with acute or convalescent COVID-19. Sequencing was carried out using peripheral blood. This chain uses TRBV19 with TRBJ2-7; 8 nucleotides agree with TRBD2. CDR3 protein: CASSGGSGAGSYEQYF. As DNA, the CDR3 is TGTGCCAGTAGTGGGGGTAGCGGGGCGGGCTCCTACGAGCAGTACTTC.